Listed here are 9 T cell receptor beta chains from one sample, sequenced in a study of CD8 T cells in ankylosing spondylitis. In TCRdb, the 5' RACE reads were re-called with MiXCR into one record per CDR3 protein. The sample includes some 150,000 distinct CDR3 sequences, about an eighth of them seen just once. Sequenced sample: blood, either unsorted or a sorted T cell fraction (not recorded which). Receptors originate from a female donor with ankylosing spondylitis or in good health (not recorded which).

This clonotype was observed many times. The chain couples TRBV4-1 to TRBJ2-3; possible D gene TRBD1, 6 bases. Germline V gene lookup returns CDR1 MGHRA and CDR2 YSYEKL. V was cut by 5 bases and J by 7 bases, with 10 bases left in between. The CDR3 is 12 residues long. The CDR3 sequence is CASSAGENTQYF. For the CDR3, the DNA is TGCGCCAGCAGCGCAGGGGAAAATACGCAGTATTTT.

This clonotype was recorded many times. The chain joins TRBV5-1 to TRBJ1-2; D unresolved. V was trimmed by 4 bases and J by 6 bases, leaving 7 bases between them. The CDR3 length is 11 residues. Germline-derived CDR1 and CDR2 are SGHRS and YFSETQ. The CDR3 DNA is TGCGCCAGCAGCGTCGGGGATGGCTACACCTTC. Translation: CASSVGDGYTF.

This clonotype has just a few counts. The chain recombines TRBV30 with TRBJ2-1; 10 bases map to TRBD2. V was clipped by 4 bases and J by 4 bases; unmatched bases: 7. The CDR3 covers 15 residues. Looked up from germline, CDR1 is GTSNPN and CDR2 is SVGIG (reference sequence). CDR3 coding DNA: TGTGCCTGGAACCGCCTAGCGGGAGCTTACAATGAGCAGTTCTTC. The encoded protein is CAWNRLAGAYNEQFF.

This clonotype appeared many times. For the CDR3, the DNA is TGTGCCAGCAGACAAACTAGCGGGGGGGGCACCGGGGAGCTGTTTTTT. Protein sequence: CASRQTSGGGTGELFF. The chain carries TRBV6-2 or TRBV6-3 and TRBJ2-2; 13 nucleotides match TRBD2. Germline CDR1 is MNHEY and CDR2 is SVGEGT. The CDR3 consists of 16 residues. The J segment lost 4 bases and the V segment lost 6 bases, leaving 5 bases of the junction unmatched.

The chain is built from TRBV29-1 and TRBJ2-4, with D unresolved. Looked up from germline, CDR1 is SQVTM and CDR2 is ANQGSEA. V was pared by 4 bases and J by 0 bases, with 7 bases between. The CDR3 loop spans 13 amino acids. Here the CDR3 reads CSVVAIAKNIQYF. The CDR3, as DNA: TGCAGCGTTGTGGCGATAGCCAAAAACATTCAGTACTTC.

The genes are TRBV2 and TRBJ2-7, with a possible D match to TRBD2 (7 bases). The CDR3 has 15 amino acids. Germline assignment: CDR1 SNHLY and CDR2 FYNNEI. V was trimmed by 4 bases and J by 0 bases, leaving 13 bases between them. This chain's CDR3 is CASSGRGAHSYEQYF. CDR3 sequence (DNA): TGTGCCAGCAGTGGTCGGGGGGCTCACTCCTACGAGCAGTACTTC.

The V gene is TRBV2, the J gene TRBJ2-3; D is undetermined. Germline CDR1 and CDR2: SNHLY and FYNNEI. Between the trimmed V and J ends, which lost 3 bases and 1 base, there was a span of 11 bases. This CDR3 has 15 amino acids. This chain's CDR3 is CASSDKRPRTDTQYF. Written as DNA, the CDR3 is TGTGCCAGCAGTGATAAGCGCCCCCGCACAGATACGCAGTATTTT.

This clonotype was recorded many times. The V call is TRBV18, the J call TRBJ1-2; no firm D call. CDR1 and CDR2 (germline): KGHSH, LQKENI. This CDR3 has 12 residues. V lost 1 base and J 6 bases, leaving 6 bases between the germline ends. CDR3 loop: CASSPRRDGYTF. CDR3 sequence (DNA): TGTGCCAGCTCACCACGGCGGGATGGCTACACCTTC.

This clonotype was detected ten times or more. V is TRBV12-3 or TRBV12-4 and J is TRBJ2-1, with TRBD2 as a possible D gene (6 bases). The CDR3 loop spans 15 amino acids. Trimming pared 3 bases from V and 6 bases from J, leaving 15 bases between. The CDR3: CASSFFGSTFNEQFF. As DNA, the CDR3 is TGTGCCAGCAGTTTTTTCGGGAGTACTTTCAATGAGCAGTTCTTC.